Following are 14 T cell receptor beta chains from one sample sequenced in a study of T cells in Graves' hyperthyroidism and ophthalmopathy. It was RNA transcripts that yielded the amplified TCR beta CDR3 regions. In the first-round RT-PCR of the TCR CDR3, the HTBI primer set was used. Each CDR3 protein is one row after TCRdb ran MiXCR on the multiplex PCR reads. The repertoire holds approximately 620,000 distinct CDR3 sequences, with approximately 15% as singletons. The sequenced material came from blood. These receptors originate from a woman between 40 and 50 years old with Graves' ophthalmopathy.

This clonotype has ten or more counts. The V call is TRBV2, the J call TRBJ2-1; tentatively, D is TRBD2 (5 bases). V lost 1 base to trimming and J lost 7 bases, with 8 bases between them. CDR1 and CDR2 from the germline V gene are SNHLY and FYNNEI. The CDR3 consists of 13 residues. CDR3: CASSEVEGNEQFF. The DNA of the CDR3 is TGTGCCAGCAGTGAAGTTGAGGGAAATGAGCAGTTCTTC.

This clonotype was found many times. V and J are TRBV28 and TRBJ1-2; TRBD1 might be the D (5 bases). V was cut by 3 bases and J by 4 bases, with 18 bases left in between. CDR1 and CDR2 from the germline V gene are MDHEN and SYDVKM. CDR3 length equals 16 residues. The chain's CDR3 is CASSLLPGAASYGYTF. CDR3 nucleotides: TGTGCCAGCAGTTTGTTACCTGGGGCCGCTTCCTATGGCTACACCTTC.

This clonotype was counted a few times. This chain joins TRBV7-8 and TRBJ2-5; 8 nucleotides line up with TRBD2. This CDR3 contains 16 residues. CDR1 and CDR2 from the germline V gene are SGHVS and FQNEAQ. V shed 1 base and J 4 bases; nucleotides not matched to a gene: 8. The CDR3 is CASSLGVRLAGETQYF. The CDR3 DNA reads as TGTGCCAGCAGCTTAGGAGTGAGGCTAGCGGGAGAGACCCAGTACTTC.

Worth noting for this clonotype: An end of the junction does not agree with germline; a read error may underlie this. V is TRBV19 and J is TRBJ2-7; D possibly matches TRBD1 or TRBD2 (5 bases each). Germline assignment: CDR1 LNHDA and CDR2 SQIVND (reference sequence). The CDR3 loop spans 12 amino acids. The CDR3 region has the DNA TGTGCCACCAGGGACCCCTCCAACGAGCAGTACTTC. Translation gives CATRDPSNEQYF.

This clonotype has at least ten counts. This chain joins TRBV20-1 and TRBJ2-2; D unresolved. The CDR3 is 13 residues long. Germline values: CDR1 DFQATT, CDR2 SNEGSKA (reference sequence). V was trimmed by 5 bases and J by 6 bases, leaving 13 bases between them. DNA for the CDR3: TGCAGTGCTGGCGTGGTTCTTGCCGGGGAGCTGTTTTTT. Translating it yields CSAGVVLAGELFF.

This clonotype appeared a few times. The chain recombines TRBV7-6 with TRBJ2-5; no firm D call. CDR3 length: 12 residues. The germline V and J ends were trimmed by 5 bases and 4 bases, with 8 bases remaining between them. The germline V gene has CDR1 SGHVS and CDR2 FNYEAQ. CDR3 in amino acids: CASSLPLETQYF. CDR3 bases: TGTGCCAGCAGCCTGCCGTTAGAGACCCAGTACTTC.

The chain couples TRBV19 to TRBJ2-1, with TRBD1 identical over 7 bases. J was trimmed by 12 bases and V by 6 bases; bases with no gene match: 5. Germline V lookup: CDR1 LNHDA, CDR2 SQIVND (reference sequence). CDR3 size: 11 residues. The CDR3 sequence is CASRQGMGQFF. The CDR3 DNA is TGTGCCAGTAGACAGGGGATGGGGCAGTTCTTC. Supplemented by reference TRBV19 and TRBJ2-1, the full variable domain reads DGGITQSPKYLFRKEGQNVTLSCEQNLNHDAMYWYRQDPGQGLRLIYYSQIVNDFQKGDIAEGYSVSREKKESFPLTVTSAQKNPTAFYLCASRQGMGQFFGPGTRLTVL.

This clonotype was seen ten or more times. V usage is TRBV20-1 and J usage is TRBJ2-7; 9 nucleotides agree with TRBD1. From germline, CDR1 is DFQATT and CDR2 SNEGSKA (reference sequence). This CDR3 spans 15 amino acids. Losses at the gene ends were 3 bases for V and 6 bases for J; bases not matched to a gene: 12. CDR3 sequence: CSARATGTGNREQYF. CDR3 DNA: TGCAGTGCTAGGGCTACCGGGACAGGGAATCGCGAGCAGTACTTC.

This clonotype has a count of ten or more. The chain has TRBV3-1 and TRBJ2-3; 11 positions match TRBD2. With 4 bases clipped from V and 3 bases from J, the junction kept 9 bases outside the gene matches. CDR3 length: 17 amino acids. Germline V gene lookup returns CDR1 LGHDT and CDR2 YNNKEL (reference sequence). The CDR3 DNA follows: TGTGCCAGCAGCCGGCGGTTTGGGACTAGCGGAACAGATACGCAGTATTTT. Amino acid sequence: CASSRRFGTSGTDTQYF.

The sample holds many counts of this clonotype. The V and J genes are TRBV7-8 and TRBJ1-5, with D perhaps TRBD1 (6 bases). CDR1 is SGHVS, CDR2 FQNEAQ, per germline. V was clipped by 1 base and J by 7 bases, with 14 bases between them. The CDR3 loop spans 15 amino acids. This chain's CDR3 is CASSLDPTGSQPQHF. The CDR3, as DNA: TGTGCCAGCAGCTTAGATCCTACAGGGAGCCAGCCCCAGCATTTT.

This clonotype was found a few times. V usage is TRBV5-1 and J usage is TRBJ2-7; D is uncertain. Trimming stripped 4 bases from V and 0 bases from J, with 17 bases between. Germline CDR1 and CDR2: SGHRS and YFSETQ. The CDR3 covers 16 residues. The CDR3 bases are TGCGCCAGCAGCCCCTCGGGCAGGCTCACCTCCTACGAGCAGTACTTC. Its protein is CASSPSGRLTSYEQYF.

This chain connects TRBV15 to TRBJ2-5; D uncertain. CDR1 is LNHNV and CDR2 is YYDKDF in the germline V gene (reference sequence). Trimming stripped 1 base from V and 5 bases from J, with 14 bases between. CDR3 length: 15 residues. The CDR3, as DNA: TGTGCCACCAGCAGAGGGCAAGTTGAGTCGGAGACCCAGTACTTC. Its translation is CATSRGQVESETQYF.

This clonotype occurred many times. CDR3 in DNA: TGTGCCAGCAGCTCCACCGGGGTTGGTCAGCCCCAGCATTTT. Translation: CASSSTGVGQPQHF. The V and J genes are TRBV11-2 and TRBJ1-5; no clear D. Trimming left V 4 bases short and J 6 bases short, with 13 bases between. This CDR3 contains 14 residues. The V gene's germline CDR1 is SGHAT and CDR2 FQNNGV.

This clonotype occurred a few times. The V and J genes are TRBV7-3 and TRBJ2-1; 8 positions match TRBD2. Germline lookup yields CDR1 SGHTA and CDR2 FQGTGA. The CDR3 extends over 15 amino acids. The trim removed 0 bases at V and 8 bases at J, leaving 6 bases unmatched. CDR3: CASSLTPGGPYEQFF. The CDR3 nucleotides are TGTGCCAGCAGCTTAACGCCGGGAGGGCCCTATGAGCAGTTCTTC.